This T cell receptor (beta chain) was recovered during a study of cytomegalovirus exposure and HLA in healthy donors. Background on the study: HLA-typed donors were the source of approximately 88 million unique TCRs held in an early data release. Study outcomes and limitations: Several of the most significant clusters appeared linked to common viral pathogens, based on a later analysis. Cytomegalovirus-associated status was assigned to some 160 TCR beta chains.

Primers included in the PCR were 60 Vbeta and 13 Jbeta primers. The method was immunoSEQ multiplex PCR; TCRdb's version includes in-frame clones alone and lacks a portion of them. The table includes around 76,000 clones, over 60% detected once. This clone rates as medium-sized. The antigen remains undetermined. This CDR3 comprises 15 residues. CDR1 ENHRY and CDR2 SYGVKD come from the germline V gene. V lost 0 bases and J lost 7; bases outside the gene matches: 6. This clonotype was obtained from a woman in her forties in good health and CMV-seropositive. The sequenced material came from PBMCs. The chain employs TRBV10-3 and TRBJ2-7; TRBD1 agrees at 10 bases. The CDR3 is CAISESQDRGHEQYF. CDR3 DNA sequence: TGTGCCATCAGTGAGTCGCAAGACAGGGGGCATGAGCAGTACTTC.